A single sample gave rise to the 29 T cell receptor beta chains below, sequenced in a study of cytomegalovirus exposure and HLA in healthy donors. This PCR relied on a set of 60 Vbeta primers and 13 Jbeta primers. Profiled with immunoSEQ multiplex PCR; TCRdb holds only in-frame clones, not every one. The sample's table shows about 200,000 clones. The sample comprised PBMCs. Every receptor here comes from a girl aged 2 to 10 in good health and CMV-seropositive.

This chain joins TRBV27 and TRBJ2-1, with TRBD2 matching 11 bases. The length of the CDR3 is 14 residues. The V and J ends lost 7 bases and 5 bases, in that order; junction bases with no gene match: 4. Germline V gene data show CDR1 as MNHEY and CDR2 as SMNVEV (reference sequence). The CDR3 loop reads CASTSSGRHNEQFF. CDR3 nucleotides: TGTGCCAGCACCTCTAGCGGGAGGCACAATGAGCAGTTCTTC.

The chain couples TRBV5-1 to TRBJ2-2; 10 positions agree with TRBD1. The V and J ends lost 4 bases and 6 bases, in that order; junction bases with no gene match: 15. CDR1 is SGHRS, CDR2 YFSETQ, per germline. There are 18 residues in the CDR3. CDR3 amino acids: CASSRPRIDRGLAGELFF. Here the CDR3 DNA reads TGCGCCAGCAGCCGCCCTCGTATAGACAGGGGGCTGGCCGGGGAGCTGTTTTTT.

The genes are TRBV27 and TRBJ2-7; perhaps TRBD1 as D (5 bases). V lost 5 bases, J lost 5 bases, and 10 bases lay in between. The CDR3 extends over 12 amino acids. Per the germline V gene, CDR1 is MNHEY and CDR2 is SMNVEV (reference sequence). CDR3 sequence: CASSPRTNEQYF. In nucleotides, the CDR3 is TGTGCCAGCAGTCCCCGGACAAACGAGCAGTACTTC.

The chain links TRBV5-1 to TRBJ1-6; D uncertain. V lost 0 bases and J 6 bases, leaving 13 bases between the germline ends. The CDR3 runs 16 residues. Germline CDR1 is SGHRS and CDR2 is YFSETQ. This chain's CDR3 is CASSLAGEGSNSPLHF. The CDR3 bases are TGCGCCAGCAGCTTGGCCGGTGAGGGTTCTAATTCACCCCTCCACTTT. Combining the CDR3 with reference TRBV5-1 and TRBJ1-6 gives the whole variable domain KAGVTQTPRYLIKTRGQQVTLSCSPISGHRSVSWYQQTPGQGLQFLFEYFSETQRNKGNFPGRFSGRQFSNSRSEMNVSTLELGDSALYLCASSLAGEGSNSPLHFGNGTRLTVT.

The chain is built from TRBV2 and TRBJ2-5; possibly TRBD1 for D (6 bases). V shed 7 bases and J shed 5 bases, with 14 bases lying between them. The CDR3 runs 13 residues. CDR1 is SNHLY, CDR2 FYNNEI, per germline. In DNA, the CDR3 is TGTGCCAGCAAGACAGGACTGGGGGAGACCCAGTACTTC. The encoded protein is CASKTGLGETQYF.

V is TRBV2 and J is TRBJ2-7, with D perhaps TRBD2 (6 bases). V was pared by 7 bases and J by 5 bases, with 15 bases between. This CDR3 spans 13 amino acids. In germline, CDR1 is SNHLY, CDR2 FYNNEI. CDR3: CASMEGPSNEQYF. CDR3 DNA sequence: TGTGCCAGCATGGAGGGTCCCTCTAACGAGCAGTACTTC.

This rearrangement joins TRBV25-1 to TRBJ1-4; 11 nucleotides align to TRBD1. V gave up 4 bases and J gave up 7 bases; unmatched junction bases: 11. In germline, CDR1 is MGHDK, CDR2 SYGVNS. CDR3 length equals 17 residues. This chain's CDR3 is CASSGRNWDRGTEKLFF. The CDR3 nucleotides read TGTGCCAGCAGTGGGAGAAATTGGGACAGGGGGACTGAAAAACTGTTTTTT.

CDR3 bases: TGTGCCACCAGCCCGCGACAGGGGCGATCTGGGGCCAACGTCCTGACTTTC. The encoded protein is CATSPRQGRSGANVLTF. The chain links TRBV15 to TRBJ2-6; 8 bases match TRBD1. The CDR3 consists of 17 residues. Germline loops: CDR1 LNHNV, CDR2 YYDKDF (reference sequence). V was pared by 5 bases and J by 1 base, with 7 bases of the junction left unmatched. The variable domain in full, completed from reference TRBV15 and TRBJ2-6, reads DAMVIQNPRYQVTQFGKPVTLSCSQTLNHNVMYWYQQKSSQAPKLLFHYYDKDFNNEADTPDNFQSRRPNTSFCFLDIRSPGLGDTAMYLCATSPRQGRSGANVLTFGAGSRLTVL.

This rearrangement joins TRBV5-6 to TRBJ2-7; TRBD2 aligns across 7 bases. Germline V gene data show CDR1 as SGHDT and CDR2 as YYEEEE. V shed 0 bases, J shed 0 bases, and the junction held 6 bases outside the gene matches. The CDR3 is 16 amino acids. This chain's CDR3 is CASSLASRDYSYEQYF. Here the CDR3 DNA reads TGTGCCAGCAGCTTGGCCTCCCGGGACTACTCCTACGAGCAGTACTTC.

The genes are TRBV5-1 and TRBJ2-5, with D unresolved. The DNA matches TRBJ2-7 better at its end, which makes the J call doubtful. The CDR3 is 15 amino acids. The V gene's germline CDR1 is SGHRS and CDR2 YFSETQ. DNA for the CDR3: TGCGCCAGCAGCTTGGTCCCGAACCAAGCCTACGAGCAGTACTTC. Protein product: CASSLVPNQAYEQYF.

The chain recombines TRBV7-6 with TRBJ2-3; 7 bases are shared with TRBD1. The germline CDR1 and CDR2 sequences are SGHVS and FNYEAQ. Unmatched junction bases numbered 0, after V lost 0 bases and J lost 0 bases. This CDR3 region has 15 residues. The CDR3 sequence is CASSLAGQSTDTQYF. The DNA of the CDR3 is TGTGCCAGCAGCTTAGCGGGACAGAGCACAGATACGCAGTATTTT.

This chain connects TRBV7-9 to TRBJ1-1; no definite D call. Trimming removed 5 bases from V and 0 bases from J, with 10 bases in between. The germline V gene encodes CDR1 SEHNR and CDR2 FQNEAQ (reference sequence). The length of the CDR3 is 14 residues. The CDR3 nucleotides are TGTGCCAGCAGCGCCATAGAGCTGAACACTGAAGCTTTCTTT. This translates into CASSAIELNTEAFF.

The chain links TRBV7-8 to TRBJ2-6, with a weak D call TRBD2 (5 bases). The V gene lost 5 bases and the J gene lost 1 base, with 18 bases spanning the gap. CDR3 length equals 18 residues. Germline values: CDR1 SGHVS, CDR2 FQNEAQ. The CDR3 reads CASSARGFPLSGANVLTF. The CDR3 DNA sequence: TGTGCCAGCAGCGCAAGAGGGTTTCCCTTATCTGGGGCCAACGTCCTGACTTTC. Variable domain in full (rest from reference TRBV7-8 and TRBJ2-6): GAGVSQSPRYKVAKRGQDVALRCDPISGHVSLFWYQQALGQGPEFLTYFQNEAQLDKSGLPSDRFFAERPEGSVSTLKIQRTQQEDSAVYLCASSARGFPLSGANVLTFGAGSRLTVL.

This chain links TRBV5-1 with TRBJ2-5, with a weak D call TRBD2 (6 bases). The tail of the sequence fits TRBJ2-7 better, so the J call may be wrong. Germline loops: CDR1 SGHRS, CDR2 YFSETQ. The length of the CDR3 is 13 residues. For the CDR3, the DNA is TGCGCCAGCAGGCGGGATATTACCTACGAGCAGTACTTC. It yields the protein CASRRDITYEQYF.

The rearrangement joins TRBV29-1 to TRBJ2-2, with D perhaps matching TRBD2 (5 bases). The CDR3 is made up of 15 amino acids. Trimming took 4 bases from V and 1 from J, leaving 13 bases between them. Germline V gene lookup returns CDR1 SQVTM and CDR2 ANQGSEA. CDR3 DNA: TGCAGCGTTGTTGTCCGGGAAGGGAACACCGGGGAGCTGTTTTTT. It specifies CSVVVREGNTGELFF.

This chain uses TRBV19 with TRBJ2-5, with 7 bases aligning to TRBD1. The CDR3 is made up of 14 amino acids. Germline lookup yields CDR1 LNHDA and CDR2 SQIVND (reference sequence). V lost 8 bases to trimming and J lost 2 bases; unmatched junction nucleotides: 8. The CDR3 loop is CASALTGLQETQYF. CDR3 nucleotide sequence: TGTGCCAGTGCGCTGACAGGGTTGCAAGAGACCCAGTACTTC. Complete variable domain (other parts from reference TRBV19 and TRBJ2-5): DGGITQSPKYLFRKEGQNVTLSCEQNLNHDAMYWYRQDPGQGLRLIYYSQIVNDFQKGDIAEGYSVSREKKESFPLTVTSAQKNPTAFYLCASALTGLQETQYFGPGTRLLVL.

J is TRBJ2-5 and V is TRBV2, with 8 bases lining up with TRBD1. Unmatched junction bases numbered 6, after V lost 0 bases and J lost 6 bases. The length of the CDR3 is 15 residues. Germline V gene sequence: CDR1 SNHLY, CDR2 FYNNEI. For the CDR3, the DNA is TGTGCCAGCAGTGAAGCCACGACAGGGGCACAGACCCAGTACTTC. Residues: CASSEATTGAQTQYF.

The CDR3 bases are TGTGCCAGTAGTGCCTATGTAGGCGGGGATGAAAAACTGTTTTTT. It yields the protein CASSAYVGGDEKLFF. The V and J genes are TRBV19 and TRBJ1-4, with D hard to call. Trimming cost V 5 bases and J 6 bases, with 16 bases left between them. There are 15 residues in the CDR3. The germline gives CDR1 LNHDA, CDR2 SQIVND (reference sequence).

The V call is TRBV9, the J call TRBJ1-2, with TRBD1 matching over 9 bases. CDR1 and CDR2 (germline): SGDLS, YYNGEE. CDR3 length: 15 amino acids. The ends lost 0 bases at V and 5 bases at J; junction bases unmatched: 5. The CDR3 protein is CASSVALGQGYGYTF. DNA for the CDR3: TGTGCCAGCAGCGTAGCTCTAGGACAGGGGTATGGCTACACCTTC.

This chain uses TRBV27 with TRBJ2-1, with D possibly TRBD1 on 5 matching bases. Germline CDR1 is MNHEY and CDR2 is SMNVEV (reference sequence). The germline V and J ends were trimmed by 2 bases and 4 bases, with 9 bases remaining between them. The CDR3 totals 14 residues. CDR3 coding DNA: TGTGCCAGCAGTTTAAAGCAGGGTTACAATGAGCAGTTCTTC. It is translated as CASSLKQGYNEQFF.

This chain joins TRBV29-1 and TRBJ1-2, with D tentatively TRBD1 (5 bases). Germline V gene sequence: CDR1 SQVTM, CDR2 ANQGSEA. V shed 3 bases and J shed 2 bases, with 7 bases lying between them. This CDR3 is built from 12 residues. The CDR3, as DNA: TGCAGCGTTGATAGGGGAAACTATGGCTACACCTTC. Protein: CSVDRGNYGYTF.

V is TRBV15 and J is TRBJ1-6, with 9 bases aligning to TRBD1. Germline CDR1 LNHNV, CDR2 YYDKDF (reference sequence). The CDR3 has 16 amino acids. The V and J ends lost 0 bases and 8 bases, in that order; junction bases with no gene match: 5. The CDR3: CATSRDGQGWDSPLHF. CDR3 DNA sequence: TGTGCCACCAGCAGAGACGGACAGGGGTGGGATTCACCCCTCCACTTT.

The chain carries TRBV28 and TRBJ1-5, with 10 bases fitting TRBD1. The CDR3 spans 15 residues. Germline lookup yields CDR1 MDHEN and CDR2 SYDVKM. V lost 3 bases and J lost 4; bases outside the gene matches: 3. CDR3 in DNA: TGTGCCAGCAGTTTCGGGACAGGGGCAAATCAGCCCCAGCATTTT. Protein: CASSFGTGANQPQHF.

Of note for this clone: The junction shows a germline mismatch at one end, possibly a read error. The chain joins TRBV5-1 to TRBJ1-1; 7 positions agree with TRBD1. Germline V gives CDR1 SGHRS, CDR2 YFSETQ. The CDR3 is made up of 15 amino acids. The CDR3 DNA follows: TGCGCCAGCAGCTTTGTAACAGGGGCTAACACTGAAACTTTCTTT. This encodes CASSFVTGANTETFF.

V usage is TRBV5-1 and J usage is TRBJ2-1, with 10 nucleotides matching TRBD2. CDR3 length: 15 residues. CDR1 is SGHRS, CDR2 YFSETQ, per germline. With V trimmed by 8 bases and J by 3 bases, 8 bases remained unmatched. CDR3 protein: CASTPGTSDYNEQFF. The CDR3 DNA follows: TGCGCCAGTACCCCCGGGACTAGCGACTACAATGAGCAGTTCTTC.

V gene TRBV13 combines with J gene TRBJ2-6; no clear D. Trimming took off 5 bases at V and 0 bases at J, with 8 bases between the two ends. CDR1 and CDR2 (germline): PRHDT, FYEKMQ (reference sequence). This CDR3 is 15 amino acids long. The CDR3 DNA is TGTGCCAGCAGCATCTGGAGCTCTGGGGCCAACGTCCTGACTTTC. Amino acid sequence: CASSIWSSGANVLTF.

The chain links TRBV27 to TRBJ2-5; weak D call: TRBD2 (6 bases). Gene TRBJ2-7 matches the end of the DNA better, so the J call may be wrong. Germline CDR1 reads MNHEY; CDR2 reads SMNVEV (reference sequence). CDR3 length: 16 residues. The CDR3 DNA reads as TGTGCCAGCAGTTTAAGCGGGCGCAGGGACCCCTACGAGCAGTACTTC. Translated: CASSLSGRRDPYEQYF.

The chain links TRBV6-7 to TRBJ2-7; no reliable D call. TRBV6-7 is treated as an ORF (open reading frame) with a function not yet certain. The CDR3 is 13 amino acids. The germline V and J ends were trimmed by 4 bases and 2 bases, with 9 bases remaining between them. The CDR3 sequence: CASSLADPYEQYF. CDR3 coding DNA: TGTGCCAGCAGTTTGGCTGATCCCTACGAGCAGTACTTC.

The rearrangement links TRBV4-2 to TRBJ2-2, with a weak D call TRBD1 (5 bases). The CDR3 loop spans 16 amino acids. From germline, CDR1 is LGHNA and CDR2 YNFKEQ. V was cut by 0 bases and J by 1 base, with 9 bases left in between. CDR3 sequence (DNA): TGTGCCAGCAGCCAAGATCTTCAGGGGAACACCGGGGAGCTGTTTTTT. This sequence encodes CASSQDLQGNTGELFF.